A selection of T cell receptor beta chains follows, all from one sample in a study of blood T cell repertoires in COVID-19. Profiled with immunoSEQ multiplex PCR; TCRdb holds only in-frame clones, not every one. The sample includes 300,000 to 400,000 clones, 80% to 90% of them seen just once. Sequencing used peripheral blood. The receptors here all came from a man aged 45-60 years with active or convalescent COVID-19. CDR3s include the opening cysteine and the closing phenylalanine or tryptophan. A D gene is named only where the DNA matches it firmly. Expanded clones get a size class; other rows say once, few or many, or leave the size out.

V gene	J gene	D gene	clone size	CDR3 protein	CDR3 DNA
TRBV29-1	TRBJ1-4	NA	NA	CSVAVEGWINEKLFF	TGCAGCGTTGCGGTGGAGGGATGGATTAATGAAAAACTGTTTTTT
TRBV2	TRBJ1-1	NA	NA	CASSSGNSAFF	TGTGCCAGCAGTAGTGGTAATAGTGCTTTCTTT
TRBV3-1/TRBV3-2	TRBJ1-1	NA	NA	CASSQEGLNTEAFF	TGTGCCAGCAGCCAAGAGGGCTTGAACACTGAAGCTTTCTTT
TRBV19	TRBJ2-4	NA	few	CASSSQLASKKNIQYF	TGTGCCAGTAGTTCTCAGTTGGCTAGTAAGAAAAACATTCAGTACTTC
TRBV24-1	TRBJ2-5	TRBD1	NA	CATSAADRGRWETQYF	TGTGCCACCAGTGCCGCCGACAGGGGGCGCTGGGAGACCCAGTACTTC
TRBV21-1	TRBJ2-2	NA	NA	CASSNTHSEGCERGNPNTGELFF	TGTGCCAGCAGCAACACCCACTCTGAGGGGTGCGAGCGGGGGAACCCGAACACCGGGGAGCTGTTTTTT
TRBV28	TRBJ2-1	NA	NA	CASSLSWTNSNEQFF	TGTGCCAGCAGTTTATCTTGGACTAACAGCAATGAGCAGTTCTTC
TRBV28	TRBJ2-1	TRBD2	NA	CALTSGGINEQFF	TGTGCCCTGACTAGCGGGGGCATTAATGAGCAGTTCTTC
TRBV28	TRBJ1-1	NA	NA	CASSFERGGLNTEAFF	TGTGCCAGCAGTTTCGAAAGAGGGGGACTGAACACTGAAGCTTTCTTT
TRBV19	TRBJ1-4	NA	few	CASSTSGRAHEKLFF	TGTGCCAGTAGTACCTCAGGGAGGGCTCATGAAAAACTGTTTTTT
TRBV5-1	TRBJ2-3	NA	NA	CASSLHSSSTDTQYF	TGCGCCAGCAGCTTACATTCCTCTAGCACAGATACGCAGTATTTT
TRBV28	TRBJ2-1	TRBD2	NA	CASSFTSGIRNEQFF	TGTGCCAGCAGTTTCACTAGCGGGATTCGCAATGAGCAGTTCTTC
TRBV18	TRBJ1-5	TRBD1	NA	CASSLTTGANQPQHF	TGTGCCAGCTCATTAACCACAGGGGCGAATCAGCCCCAGCATTTT
TRBV7-9	TRBJ1-2	TRBD1	NA	CASSPGTGSLVGYTF	TGTGCCAGCAGCCCCGGGACAGGGTCTCTGGTTGGCTACACCTTC
TRBV6-5	TRBJ1-1	NA	NA	CASSYGQIGNTEAFF	TGTGCCAGCAGTTACGGACAGATTGGGAACACTGAAGCTTTCTTT
TRBV12-3/TRBV12-4	TRBJ1-5	NA	few	CASSSTEGQPQHF	TGTGCCAGCAGTTCGACGGAGGGTCAGCCCCAGCATTTT
TRBV2	TRBJ2-5	NA	few	CASSNSGTQYF	TGTGCCAGCAGCAACTCAGGGACCCAGTACTTC
TRBV28	TRBJ1-2	TRBD1	NA	CASSQGDRSYGYTF	TGTGCCAGCAGCCAGGGGGACAGGAGTTATGGCTACACCTTC
TRBV10-1	TRBJ2-4	NA	NA	CASSESREGVAKNIQYF	TGCGCCAGCAGTGAGTCAAGGGAGGGGGTAGCCAAAAACATTCAGTACTTC
TRBV11-3	TRBJ1-2	NA	NA	CASSFDRTSNYGYTF	TGTGCCAGCAGCTTCGACAGGACCTCTAACTATGGCTACACCTTC
TRBV6-5	TRBJ1-4	TRBD1	NA	CASSYRDRERLFF	TGTGCCAGCAGTTACCGGGACAGGGAACGGCTGTTTTTT
TRBV28	TRBJ2-1	NA	NA	CASNTRGLFNEQFF	TGTGCCAGCAACACCAGGGGACTATTCAATGAGCAGTTCTTC